The 7 T cell receptor beta chains reported below all come from one sample, sequenced in a study of shared clonotypes between healthy human individuals. The data were produced by immunoSEQ multiplex PCR, yet TCRdb's version contains in-frame clones alone and is incomplete. The table records more than 2 million clones, around 95% of them present only once. Sequencing used naive CD4+ T cells sorted from blood. This sample's subset: CD45RA+ positively selected. The receptors originated from a young man in good health.

This chain uses TRBV5-1 with TRBJ2-3; D possibly corresponds to TRBD1 (5 bases). CDR1 is SGHRS, CDR2 YFSETQ, per germline. V shed 0 bases and J shed 4 bases, with 12 bases lying between them. The CDR3 extends over 15 amino acids. The CDR3 loop reads CASSLGGAIPDTQYF. The DNA of the CDR3 is TGCGCCAGCAGCTTGGGTGGGGCAATCCCAGATACGCAGTATTTT.

This chain links TRBV18 with TRBJ2-5; the match to TRBD1 covers 8 bases. V lost 6 bases, J lost 2 bases, and 8 bases stayed unmatched. The CDR3 is made up of 15 amino acids. In germline, CDR1 is KGHSH, CDR2 LQKENI. The CDR3, as DNA: TGTGCCAGCTCTCTTGAGGACAGGGTACAAGAGACCCAGTACTTC. Protein product: CASSLEDRVQETQYF.

The gene calls are TRBV13 and TRBJ1-1; D is undetermined. The V end lost 4 bases, the J end lost 1 base, and 7 bases lay between the germline ends. Germline V gives CDR1 PRHDT, CDR2 FYEKMQ (reference sequence). The CDR3 contains 13 residues. CDR3 in amino acids: CASSSSRNTEAFF. The CDR3 region has the DNA TGTGCCAGCAGCTCCAGTAGGAACACTGAAGCTTTCTTT. Together with reference TRBV13 and TRBJ1-1, the CDR3 gives the full variable domain: AAGVIQSPRHLIKEKRETATLKCYPIPRHDTVYWYQQGPGQDPQFLISFYEKMQSDKGSIPDRFSAQQFSDYHSELNMSSLELGDSALYFCASSSSRNTEAFFGQGTRLTVV.

The V call is TRBV7-3, the J call TRBJ2-1; TRBD2 matches at 12 bases. The CDR3 loop spans 16 amino acids. Germline V gene lookup returns CDR1 SGHTA and CDR2 FQGTGA. V shed 5 bases, J shed 1 base, and the junction held 3 bases outside the gene matches. The CDR3 sequence is CASSKLAGGSYNEQFF. CDR3 bases: TGTGCCAGCAGCAAACTAGCGGGGGGATCCTACAATGAGCAGTTCTTC.

V usage is TRBV7-2 and J usage is TRBJ2-1, with 7 nucleotides matching TRBD2. The CDR3 is made up of 12 amino acids. V gave up 3 bases and J gave up 9 bases; unmatched junction bases: 2. Germline CDR1 and CDR2: SGHTA and FQGNSA. The CDR3 loop reads CASSLTSIEQFF. In nucleotides, the CDR3 is TGTGCCAGCAGCTTGACTAGCATTGAGCAGTTCTTC.

The chain has TRBV28 and TRBJ1-2, with a tentative D call TRBD1 (6 bases). Trimming shortened V by 7 bases and J by 2 bases, and 17 bases separated the two germline ends. CDR1 and CDR2 from the germline V gene are MDHEN and SYDVKM. The CDR3 is made up of 15 amino acids. The CDR3 protein is CASNSGGAPNYGYTF. CDR3 bases: TGTGCCAGCAACTCGGGGGGGGCTCCGAACTATGGCTACACCTTC.

A word on this clone: Other DNA sequences in the sample encode the same CDR3. The V call is TRBV6-1, the J call TRBJ1-5, with no clear D. Germline V gene sequence: CDR1 MNHNS, CDR2 SASEGT. The V gene lost 2 bases and the J gene lost 1 base, with 6 bases spanning the gap. The CDR3 totals 14 residues. DNA of the CDR3: TGTGCCAGCAGTGAAAGTCGGAGCAATCAGCCCCAGCATTTT. It codes for CASSESRSNQPQHF.